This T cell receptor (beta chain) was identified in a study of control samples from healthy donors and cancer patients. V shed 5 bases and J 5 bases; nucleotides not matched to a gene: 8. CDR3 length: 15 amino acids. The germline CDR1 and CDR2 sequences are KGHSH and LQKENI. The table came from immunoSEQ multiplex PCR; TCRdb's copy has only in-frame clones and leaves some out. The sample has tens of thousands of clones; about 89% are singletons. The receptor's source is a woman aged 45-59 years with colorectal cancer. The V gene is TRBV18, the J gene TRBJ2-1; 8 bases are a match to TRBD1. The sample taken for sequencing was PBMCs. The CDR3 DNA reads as TGTGCCAGCTCATCAGGGGGCACAATGGACAATGAGCAGTTCTTC. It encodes CASSSGGTMDNEQFF.